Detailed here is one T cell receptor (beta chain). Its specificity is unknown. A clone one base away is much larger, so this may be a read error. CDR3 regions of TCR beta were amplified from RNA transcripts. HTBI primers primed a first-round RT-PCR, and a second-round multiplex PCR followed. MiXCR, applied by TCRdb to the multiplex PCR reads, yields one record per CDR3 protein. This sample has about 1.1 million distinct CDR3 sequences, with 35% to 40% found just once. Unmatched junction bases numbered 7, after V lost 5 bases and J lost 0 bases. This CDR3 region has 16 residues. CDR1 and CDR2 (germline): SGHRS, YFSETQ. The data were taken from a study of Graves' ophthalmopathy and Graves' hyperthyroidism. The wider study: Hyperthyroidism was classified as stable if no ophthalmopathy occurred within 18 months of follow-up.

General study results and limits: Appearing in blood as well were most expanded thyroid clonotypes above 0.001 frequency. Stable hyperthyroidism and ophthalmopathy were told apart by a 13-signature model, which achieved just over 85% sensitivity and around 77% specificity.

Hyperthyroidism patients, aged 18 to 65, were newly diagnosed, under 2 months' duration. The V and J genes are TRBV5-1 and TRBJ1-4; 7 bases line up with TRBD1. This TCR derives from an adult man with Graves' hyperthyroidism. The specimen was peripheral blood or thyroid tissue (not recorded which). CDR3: CASRAGTVATNEKLFF. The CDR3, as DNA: TGCGCCAGCAGGGCCGGGACAGTTGCAACTAATGAAAAACTGTTTTTT.